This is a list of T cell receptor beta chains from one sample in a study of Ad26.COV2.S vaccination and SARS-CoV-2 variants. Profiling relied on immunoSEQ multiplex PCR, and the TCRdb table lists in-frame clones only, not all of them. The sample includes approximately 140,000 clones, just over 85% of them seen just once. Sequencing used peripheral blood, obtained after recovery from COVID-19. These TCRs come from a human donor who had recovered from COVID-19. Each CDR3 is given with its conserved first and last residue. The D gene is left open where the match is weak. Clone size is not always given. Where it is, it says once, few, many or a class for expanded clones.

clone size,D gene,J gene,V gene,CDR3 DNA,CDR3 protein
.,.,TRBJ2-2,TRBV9,TGTGCCAGCAGCGTAGCTAAGGCCGGGGAGCTGTTTTTT,CASSVAKAGELFF
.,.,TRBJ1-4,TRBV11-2,TGTGCCAGCAGCTTAAATGAAAAACTGTTTTTT,CASSLNEKLFF
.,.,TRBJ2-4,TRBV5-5,TGTGCCAGCAGCGATACTACAGGGCCCAAAAACATTCAGTACTTC,CASSDTTGPKNIQYF
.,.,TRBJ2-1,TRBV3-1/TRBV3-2,TGTGCCAGCAGCCAAGTAAAACTAGCCGGTGAGCAGTTCTTC,CASSQVKLAGEQFF
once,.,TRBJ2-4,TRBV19,TGTGCCAGTAGTTGGGGGCTAGCCAAAAACATTCAGTACTTC,CASSWGLAKNIQYF
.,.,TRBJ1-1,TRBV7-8,TGTGCCAGCAGCTTTTCCGGATCGAACACTGAAGCTTTCTTT,CASSFSGSNTEAFF
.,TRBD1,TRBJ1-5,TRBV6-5,TGTGCCAGCAGCCAGGGGGCCTACAATCAGCCCCAGCATTTT,CASSQGAYNQPQHF
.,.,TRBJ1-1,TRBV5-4,TGTGCCAGCAGTCATGAGACAGTAACTGAAGCTTTCTTT,CASSHETVTEAFF
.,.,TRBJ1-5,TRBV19,TGTGCCAGTAGTATAGGGTATCAGCCCCAGCATTTT,CASSIGYQPQHF
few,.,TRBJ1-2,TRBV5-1,TGCGCCAGCAGCCGCGACGACCTACACGTTTACCCAGGCCCTAACTATGGCTACACCTTC,CASSRDDLHVYPGPNYGYTF
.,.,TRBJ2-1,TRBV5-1,TGCGCCAGCAGCTGGGACAACAATGAGCAGTTCTTC,CASSWDNNEQFF
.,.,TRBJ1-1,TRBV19,TGTGCCAGTAGTATATGGCAGCCGAACACTGAAGCTTTCTTT,CASSIWQPNTEAFF
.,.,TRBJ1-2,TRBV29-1,TGCAGCGTTGACTTAGGGCCAGGCAATGGCTACACCTTC,CSVDLGPGNGYTF
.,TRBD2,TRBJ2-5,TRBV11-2,TGTGCCAGCAGCTCCCGTAGCGGGGCCCAGTACTTC,CASSSRSGAQYF
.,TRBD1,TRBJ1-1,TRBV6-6,TGTGCCAGCAGTTACATGGGACAGGGGGGGAACACTGAAGCTTTCTTT,CASSYMGQGGNTEAFF
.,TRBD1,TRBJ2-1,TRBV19,TGTGCCAGTAGTCTCGGGACAGCCAACAATGAGCAGTTCTTC,CASSLGTANNEQFF
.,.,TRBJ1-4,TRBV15,TGTGCCACCAGCGCTCAGGGGAGGGATGAAAAACTGTTTTTT,CATSAQGRDEKLFF
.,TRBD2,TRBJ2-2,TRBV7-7,TGTGCTAGCAGCTTAGAACACCAGGGAGGGGACACCGGGGAGCTGTTTTTT,CASSLEHQGGDTGELFF
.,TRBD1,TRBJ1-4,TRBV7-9,TGTGCCAGCAGCACGGGACAGGGGGATGAAAAACTGTTTTTT,CASSTGQGDEKLFF
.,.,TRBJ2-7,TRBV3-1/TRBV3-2,TGTGCCAGCAGCCAAGATGCAGGCAGGCTAGTCGGGTACGAGCAGTACTTC,CASSQDAGRLVGYEQYF
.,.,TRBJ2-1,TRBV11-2,TGTGCCAGCAGCGAGGGACTTTTCTACAATGAGCAGTTCTTC,CASSEGLFYNEQFF
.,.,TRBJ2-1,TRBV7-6,TGTGCCAGCAGCTCTACCTCGTCCTCGGCCCATGAGCAGTTCTTC,CASSSTSSSAHEQFF
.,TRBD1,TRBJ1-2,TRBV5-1,TGCGCCAGCAGCTTGGCTGGGACAGGTGGGAATGGCTACACCTTC,CASSLAGTGGNGYTF
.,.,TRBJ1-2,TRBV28,TGTGCCAGCAGTGACGAAATGGGTGGCTACACCTTC,CASSDEMGGYTF
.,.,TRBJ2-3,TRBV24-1,TGTGCCACCAGTGATTACGCGGATACGCAGTATTTT,CATSDYADTQYF
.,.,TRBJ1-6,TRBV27,TGTGCCAGCACCAAACTCCCCGGGACCGGGAATTCACCCCTCCACTTT,CASTKLPGTGNSPLHF
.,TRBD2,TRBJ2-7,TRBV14,TGTGCCAGCAGCCCTCTAGCGGGGATCGCCTACGAGCAGTACTTC,CASSPLAGIAYEQYF
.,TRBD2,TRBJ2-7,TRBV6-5,TGTGCCAGCAGGCCCGGGACTAGCGGGGCCTCCGAGCAGTACTTC,CASRPGTSGASEQYF
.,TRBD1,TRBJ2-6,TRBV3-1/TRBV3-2,TGTGCCAGCAGCCAATCGGACAGGGGAATCCCTGGGGCCAACGTCCTGACTTTC,CASSQSDRGIPGANVLTF
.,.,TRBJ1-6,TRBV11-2,TGTGCCAGCAGCCCCGGGGGGAGGAATTCACCCCTCCACTTT,CASSPGGRNSPLHF
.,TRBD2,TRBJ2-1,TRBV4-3,TGCGCCAGCAGCTACGACCCGGATGGACTAGAGATAGTCAGTGAGCAGTTCTTC,CASSYDPDGLEIVSEQFF
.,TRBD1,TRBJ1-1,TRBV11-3,TGTGCCAGCAGCCGAGGGACAGGGATGAACACTGAAGCTTTCTTT,CASSRGTGMNTEAFF
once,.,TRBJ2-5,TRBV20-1,TGCAGTGCTAGTCACGGGACCCAAGAGACCCAGTACTTC,CSASHGTQETQYF
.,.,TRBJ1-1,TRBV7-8,TGTGCCAGCAGCTCGCGGACCCGACAAATGAACACTGAAGCTTTCTTT,CASSSRTRQMNTEAFF
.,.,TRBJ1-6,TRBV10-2,TGCGCCAGCAGGGGGGACAATTCACCCCTCCACTTT,CASRGDNSPLHF
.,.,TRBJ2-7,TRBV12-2,TGTGCAAGTCGCCTCGGCACTCCTGGGCTCGAGCAGTACTTC,CASRLGTPGLEQYF
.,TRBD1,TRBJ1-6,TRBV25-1,TGTGCCAGCGCCTGGGACAGTAATTCACCCCTCCACTTT,CASAWDSNSPLHF
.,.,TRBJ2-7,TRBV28,TGTGCCAGCAGAATACGACTGGGAACCTACGAGCAGTACTTC,CASRIRLGTYEQYF
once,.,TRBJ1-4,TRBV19,TGTGCCAGCCTAGACAAGAGCGACGAAAAACTGTTTTTT,CASLDKSDEKLFF
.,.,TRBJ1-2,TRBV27,TGTGCCAGCAGTTCGACAACTAACTATGGCTACACCTTC,CASSSTTNYGYTF
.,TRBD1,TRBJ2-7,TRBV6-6,TGTGCCAGCAGGTCGCCCGGGACAGGCAACTACGAGCAGTACTTC,CASRSPGTGNYEQYF
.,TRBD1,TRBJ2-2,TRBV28,TGTGCCAGCAGTTTATCGGGACAGGGGGACGGGGAGCTGTTTTTT,CASSLSGQGDGELFF
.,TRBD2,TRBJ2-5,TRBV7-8,TGTGCCAGCAGCGCTAGCGGGGGCCTTACGGGTGCCCAGTACTTC,CASSASGGLTGAQYF
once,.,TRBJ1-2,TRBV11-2,TGTGCCAGCAGCACGACAGGCCGTGGCTACACCTTC,CASSTTGRGYTF
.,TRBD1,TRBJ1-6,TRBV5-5,TGTGCCAGCAGCCTAGGGACAGGGTCTTTGAATTCACCCCTCCACTTT,CASSLGTGSLNSPLHF
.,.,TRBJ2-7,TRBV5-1,TGCGCCAGCAGCTCTTCGGGGACCTCCTACGAGCAGTACTTC,CASSSSGTSYEQYF
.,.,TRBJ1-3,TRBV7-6,TGTGCCAGCAGCCGCCGGGGGGGAGGAAACACCATATATTTT,CASSRRGGGNTIYF
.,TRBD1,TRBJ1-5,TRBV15,TGTGCCACCAGCAGAGGAAAGGGGGCGGATCAGCCCCAGCATTTT,CATSRGKGADQPQHF
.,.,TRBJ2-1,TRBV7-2,TGTGCCAGCAGCTTATTGACAGACTACAATGAGCAGTTCTTC,CASSLLTDYNEQFF
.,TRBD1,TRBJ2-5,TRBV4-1,TGCGCCAGCAGCCAAGTTAATTTTCGGTCCGGGACAGGGGTAGAGACCCAGTACTTC,CASSQVNFRSGTGVETQYF
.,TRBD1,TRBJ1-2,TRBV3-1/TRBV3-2,TGTGCCAGCAGCCAAGGACAGGGTGGCTACACCTTC,CASSQGQGGYTF
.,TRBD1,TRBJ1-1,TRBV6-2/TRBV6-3,TGTGCCAGCAGTTACTGGCAGGGGGCGAAGACTGAAGCTTTCTTT,CASSYWQGAKTEAFF
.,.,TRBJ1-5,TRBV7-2,TGTGCCAGCAGCACCCAAAGGGATCAGCCCCAGCATTTT,CASSTQRDQPQHF